This is a list of T cell receptor beta chains from one sample in a study of blood T cell repertoires in COVID-19. Repertoires were generated with immunoSEQ multiplex PCR, while TCRdb's copy carries only in-frame clones and drops some. In the table there are 150,000 to 250,000 clones, about 86% of which are singletons. The sample was PBMCs or T cells enriched from blood (not recorded which). These receptors were obtained from a man in his forties who had recovered from COVID-19. Both conserved end residues are part of each CDR3. D genes are given only for firm matches. A row's size may be missing; if present it is once, few, many or a size class.

TRBJ1-1,TRBV11-3,TRBD1,NA,CASSPRGSRDTEAFF,TGTGCCAGCAGCCCCAGGGGGAGCAGGGACACTGAAGCTTTCTTT
TRBJ1-1,TRBV29-1,NA,once,CSVSGRNTEAFF,TGCAGCGTTTCGGGGAGGAACACTGAAGCTTTCTTT
TRBJ1-1,TRBV2,NA,NA,CASSSRTENTEAFF,TGTGCCAGCAGTTCAAGGACAGAGAACACTGAAGCTTTCTTT
TRBJ1-4,TRBV7-9,NA,few,CASSLFQGSFEKLFF,TGTGCCAGCAGCTTATTCCAGGGGAGTTTTGAAAAACTGTTTTTT
TRBJ1-2,TRBV6-5,TRBD1,once,CASITDRVGGYTF,TGTGCCAGCATCACGGACAGGGTGGGTGGCTACACCTTC
TRBJ2-3,TRBV6-6,TRBD2,NA,CASSRGSGVDTQYF,TGTGCCAGCAGTCGAGGTAGCGGGGTAGATACGCAGTATTTT
TRBJ2-2,TRBV5-1,NA,few,CASGRRGGGITGELFF,TGCGCCAGCGGCAGAAGGGGTGGCGGGATCACCGGGGAGCTGTTTTTT
TRBJ1-5,TRBV6-5,TRBD1,NA,CASSRRTGDNQPQHF,TGTGCCAGCAGTAGACGGACAGGGGACAATCAGCCCCAGCATTTT
TRBJ1-2,TRBV7-2,NA,NA,CASSPQANYGYTF,TGTGCCAGCAGTCCACAGGCGAACTATGGCTACACCTTC
TRBJ1-1,TRBV7-2,NA,few,CASSFEERNTEAFF,TGTGCCAGCAGCTTCGAGGAGAGGAACACTGAAGCTTTCTTT
TRBJ1-2,TRBV5-1,TRBD1,once,CASSLGTGPMVGYTF,TGCGCCAGCAGCTTGGGGACAGGCCCTATGGTAGGCTACACCTTC
TRBJ2-3,TRBV28,TRBD2,NA,CASSLTSGGAADTQYF,TGTGCCAGCAGTTTAACTAGCGGGGGTGCGGCAGATACGCAGTATTTT
TRBJ1-2,TRBV5-8,NA,NA,CASSFRSAGGGQGYGYTF,TGTGCCAGCAGCTTTCGAAGCGCGGGTGGAGGGCAAGGATATGGCTACACCTTC
TRBJ1-2,TRBV5-1,TRBD1,NA,CASSRDRDGYTF,TGCGCCAGCAGCAGGGACAGGGATGGCTACACCTTC
TRBJ1-6,TRBV5-8,NA,few,CASSLAGTHYSPLHF,TGTGCCAGCAGCTTGGCGGGGACTCATTATTCACCCCTCCACTTT
TRBJ1-1,TRBV6-5,NA,NA,CASNWGGNTEAFF,TGTGCCAGCAATTGGGGGGGAAACACTGAAGCTTTCTTT
TRBJ2-5,TRBV5-8,NA,NA,CASTRRGSETQYF,TGTGCCAGCACCCGGCGGGGATCTGAGACCCAGTACTTC
TRBJ1-2,TRBV18,NA,NA,CASSPKTGPYGYTF,TGTGCCAGCTCACCAAAAACAGGTCCCTATGGCTACACCTTC
TRBJ1-1,TRBV4-1,NA,NA,CASSSGLNTEAFF,TGCGCCAGCAGCTCAGGGTTAAACACTGAAGCTTTCTTT
TRBJ1-2,TRBV28,NA,NA,CAARTAGRGYGYTF,TGTGCCGCCAGGACAGCGGGGCGGGGATATGGCTACACCTTC
TRBJ2-5,TRBV24-1,TRBD1,NA,CATSDGQGAEETQYF,TGTGCCACCAGTGACGGACAGGGGGCGGAAGAGACCCAGTACTTC
TRBJ1-4,TRBV5-4,TRBD1,NA,CASSLRDSPYEKLFF,TGTGCCAGCAGCTTGAGGGACAGTCCTTATGAAAAACTGTTTTTT
TRBJ2-3,TRBV11-3,NA,NA,CASSLNARLETDTQYF,TGTGCCAGCAGCTTAAATGCCCGGCTAGAAACAGATACGCAGTATTTT
TRBJ1-5,TRBV4-2,TRBD1,NA,CASSQGQGATGGQPQHF,TGTGCCAGCAGCCAAGGACAGGGGGCTACAGGGGGGCAGCCCCAGCATTTT
TRBJ2-3,TRBV5-4,TRBD2,NA,CASSPGLAGTDTQYF,TGTGCCAGCAGCCCAGGACTAGCGGGGACAGATACGCAGTATTTT
TRBJ1-5,TRBV2,NA,once,CASSDRQTSNQPQHF,TGTGCCAGCAGTGATAGACAAACAAGCAATCAGCCCCAGCATTTT
TRBJ1-6,TRBV9,TRBD1,NA,CASSVSGTANSPLHF,TGTGCCAGCAGCGTATCCGGGACAGCTAATTCACCCCTCCACTTT
TRBJ2-3,TRBV6-2/TRBV6-3,TRBD1,NA,CASSYTLQGAFTDTQYF,TGTGCCAGCAGTTACACTTTACAGGGGGCGTTCACAGATACGCAGTATTTT
TRBJ2-2,TRBV6-5,TRBD1,NA,CASSYTGGVTGELFF,TGTGCCAGCAGTTACACAGGGGGCGTCACCGGGGAGCTGTTTTTT
TRBJ1-3,TRBV3-1/TRBV3-2,NA,NA,CASSHEVGGNTIYF,TGTGCCAGCAGCCACGAGGTAGGAGGAAACACCATATATTTT
TRBJ2-5,TRBV7-2,TRBD1,few,CASRRTGVETQYF,TGTGCCAGCAGGCGGACAGGGGTCGAGACCCAGTACTTC
TRBJ1-2,TRBV28,NA,once,CASSQSQGLFGYTF,TGTGCCAGCAGTCAATCTCAGGGACTCTTTGGCTACACCTTC
TRBJ2-7,TRBV4-1,NA,NA,CASSQEGGRGVQYF,TGCGCCAGCAGCCAAGAGGGGGGGCGCGGGGTGCAGTACTTC
TRBJ2-3,TRBV7-9,NA,NA,CASSNRGVSTDTQYF,TGTGCCAGCAGTAACCGCGGGGTCAGCACAGATACGCAGTATTTT